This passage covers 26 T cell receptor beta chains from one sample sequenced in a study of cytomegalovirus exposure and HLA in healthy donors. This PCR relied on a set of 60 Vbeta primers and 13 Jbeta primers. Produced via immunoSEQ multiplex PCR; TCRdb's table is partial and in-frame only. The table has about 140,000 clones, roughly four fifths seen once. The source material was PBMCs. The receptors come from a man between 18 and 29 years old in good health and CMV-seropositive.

For the CDR3, the DNA is TGTGCCAGCAGTTACGGGGGTCTTATGAACACTGAAGCTTTCTTT. It yields the protein CASSYGGLMNTEAFF. The rearrangement uses TRBV27 and TRBJ1-1, with D tentatively TRBD1 (5 bases). Germline V gives CDR1 MNHEY, CDR2 SMNVEV (reference sequence). CDR3 length equals 15 residues. Trimming stripped 4 bases from V and 0 bases from J, with 12 bases between.

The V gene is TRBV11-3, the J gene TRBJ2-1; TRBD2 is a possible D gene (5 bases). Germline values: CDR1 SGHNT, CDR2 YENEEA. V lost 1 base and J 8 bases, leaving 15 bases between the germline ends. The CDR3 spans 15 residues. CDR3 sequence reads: CASSLGATRIDEQFF. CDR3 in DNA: TGTGCCAGCAGCTTAGGGGCTACTAGGATCGATGAGCAGTTCTTC. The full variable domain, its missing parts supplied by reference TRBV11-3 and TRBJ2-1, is EAGVVQSPRYKIIEKKQPVAFWCNPISGHNTLYWYLQNLGQGPELLIRYENEEAVDDSQLPKDRFSAERLKGVDSTLKIQPAELGDSAVYLCASSLGATRIDEQFFGPGTRLTVL.

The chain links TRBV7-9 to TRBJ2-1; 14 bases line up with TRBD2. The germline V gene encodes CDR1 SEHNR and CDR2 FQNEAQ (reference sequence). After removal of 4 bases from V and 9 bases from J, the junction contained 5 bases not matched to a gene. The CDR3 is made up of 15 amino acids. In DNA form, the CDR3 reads TGTGCCAGCAGCTCCTGGACTAGCGGGAGGACTGAGCAGTTCTTC. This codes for CASSSWTSGRTEQFF.

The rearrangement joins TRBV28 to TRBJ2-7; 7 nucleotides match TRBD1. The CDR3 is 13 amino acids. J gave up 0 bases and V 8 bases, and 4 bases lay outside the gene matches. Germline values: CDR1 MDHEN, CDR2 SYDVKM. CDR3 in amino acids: CASSGQNSYEQYF. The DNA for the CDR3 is TGTGCCAGCTCGGGACAGAACTCCTACGAGCAGTACTTC. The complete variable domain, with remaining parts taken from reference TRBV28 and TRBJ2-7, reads DVKVTQSSRYLVKRTGEKVFLECVQDMDHENMFWYRQDPGLGLRLIYFSYDVKMKEKGDIPEGYSVSREKKERFSLILESASTNQTSMYLCASSGQNSYEQYFGPGTRLTVT.

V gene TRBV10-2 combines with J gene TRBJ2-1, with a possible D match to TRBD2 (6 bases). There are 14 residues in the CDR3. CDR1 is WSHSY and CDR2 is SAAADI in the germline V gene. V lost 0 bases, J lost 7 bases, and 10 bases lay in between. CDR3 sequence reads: CASSESKLANEQFF. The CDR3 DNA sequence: TGCGCCAGCAGTGAGTCGAAACTAGCTAATGAGCAGTTCTTC.

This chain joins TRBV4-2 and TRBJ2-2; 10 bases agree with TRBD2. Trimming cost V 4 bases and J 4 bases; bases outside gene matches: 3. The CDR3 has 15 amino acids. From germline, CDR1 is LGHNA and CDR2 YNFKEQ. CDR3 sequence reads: CASSLAGGGTGELFF. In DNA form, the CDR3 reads TGTGCCAGCAGCCTAGCGGGAGGTGGCACCGGGGAGCTGTTTTTT.

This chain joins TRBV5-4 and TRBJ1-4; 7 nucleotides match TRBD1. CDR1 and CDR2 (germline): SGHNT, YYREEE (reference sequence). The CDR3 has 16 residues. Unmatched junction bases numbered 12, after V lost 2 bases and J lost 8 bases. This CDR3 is CASSLQGSVRNEKLFF. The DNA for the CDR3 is TGTGCCAGCAGCTTACAGGGGTCTGTACGCAACGAAAAACTGTTTTTT.

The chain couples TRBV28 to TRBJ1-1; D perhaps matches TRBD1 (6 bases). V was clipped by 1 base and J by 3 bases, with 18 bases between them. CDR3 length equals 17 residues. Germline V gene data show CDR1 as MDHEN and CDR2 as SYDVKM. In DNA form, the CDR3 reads TGTGCCAGCAGTTTATACCCCTCGGGGGGGCCTGACACTGAAGCTTTCTTT. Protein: CASSLYPSGGPDTEAFF.

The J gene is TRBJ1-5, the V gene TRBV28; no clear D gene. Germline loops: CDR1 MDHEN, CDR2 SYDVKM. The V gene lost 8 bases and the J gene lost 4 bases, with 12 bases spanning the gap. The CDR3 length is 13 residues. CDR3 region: CASQREKNQPQHF. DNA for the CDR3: TGTGCCAGCCAACGGGAGAAAAATCAGCCCCAGCATTTT.

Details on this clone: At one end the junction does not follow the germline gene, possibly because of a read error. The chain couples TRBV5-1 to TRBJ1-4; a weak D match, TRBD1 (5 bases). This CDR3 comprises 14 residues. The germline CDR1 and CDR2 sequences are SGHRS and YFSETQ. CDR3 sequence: CASSKGAGLEKLLF. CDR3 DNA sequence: TGCGCCAGCAGCAAGGGCGCGGGGCTTGAAAAACTGCTTTTT.

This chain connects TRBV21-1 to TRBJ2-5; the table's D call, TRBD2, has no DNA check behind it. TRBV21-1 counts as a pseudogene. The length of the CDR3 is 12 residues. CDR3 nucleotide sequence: TGTGCCAGCAGCTTAGAGCAAGAGACCCAGTACTTC. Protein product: CASSLEQETQYF.

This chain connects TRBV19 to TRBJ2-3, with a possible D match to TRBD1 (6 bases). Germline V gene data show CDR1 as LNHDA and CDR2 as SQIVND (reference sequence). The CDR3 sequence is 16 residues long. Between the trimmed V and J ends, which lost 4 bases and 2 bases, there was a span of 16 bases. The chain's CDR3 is CASSSRDTPTTDTQYF. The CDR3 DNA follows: TGTGCCAGTAGTAGCCGGGACACCCCCACCACAGATACGCAGTATTTT.

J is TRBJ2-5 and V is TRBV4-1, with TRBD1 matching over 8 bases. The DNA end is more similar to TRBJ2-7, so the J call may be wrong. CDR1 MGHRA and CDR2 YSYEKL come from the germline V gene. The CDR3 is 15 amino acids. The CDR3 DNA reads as TGCGCCAGCAGTCCTCCGGGACAGGACTTCTACGAGCAGTACTTC. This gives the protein CASSPPGQDFYEQYF.

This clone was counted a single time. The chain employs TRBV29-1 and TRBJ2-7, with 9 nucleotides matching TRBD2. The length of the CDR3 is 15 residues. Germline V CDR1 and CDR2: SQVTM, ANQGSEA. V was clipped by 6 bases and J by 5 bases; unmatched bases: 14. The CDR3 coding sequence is TGCAGCGTAGCCACCCCGGCGGGAGGGCCAAACGAGCAGTACTTC. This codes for CSVATPAGGPNEQYF.

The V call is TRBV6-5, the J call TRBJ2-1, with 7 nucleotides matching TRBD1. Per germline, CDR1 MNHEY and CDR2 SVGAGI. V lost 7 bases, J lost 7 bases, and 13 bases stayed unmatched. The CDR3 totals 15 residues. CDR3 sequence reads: CASKVDRNSGNEQFF. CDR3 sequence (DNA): TGTGCCAGCAAGGTGGACAGGAACTCGGGGAATGAGCAGTTCTTC.

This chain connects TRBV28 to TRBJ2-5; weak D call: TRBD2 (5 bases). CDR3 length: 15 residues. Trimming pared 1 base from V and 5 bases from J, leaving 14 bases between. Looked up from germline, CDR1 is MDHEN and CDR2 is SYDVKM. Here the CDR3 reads CASSLSLVVGETQYF. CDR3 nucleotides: TGTGCCAGCAGTTTATCACTAGTGGTCGGCGAGACCCAGTACTTC.

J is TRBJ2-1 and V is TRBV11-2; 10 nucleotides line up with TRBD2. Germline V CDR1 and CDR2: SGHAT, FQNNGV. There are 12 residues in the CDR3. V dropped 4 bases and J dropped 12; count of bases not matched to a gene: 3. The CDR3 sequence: CASSSGLAVQFF. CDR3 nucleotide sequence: TGTGCCAGCAGCTCCGGACTAGCGGTGCAGTTCTTC.

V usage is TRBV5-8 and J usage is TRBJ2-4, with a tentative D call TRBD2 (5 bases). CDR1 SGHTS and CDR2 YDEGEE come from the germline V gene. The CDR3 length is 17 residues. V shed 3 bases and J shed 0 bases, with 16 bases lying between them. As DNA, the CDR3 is TGTGCCAGCAGCTCATGGCCCTCTGGAGGAGCCAAAAACATTCAGTACTTC. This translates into CASSSWPSGGAKNIQYF.

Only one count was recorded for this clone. CDR3: CASSQEALTSYEQYF. CDR3 coding DNA: TGCGCCAGCAGCCAAGAAGCGTTGACTAGCTACGAGCAGTACTTC. The rearrangement joins TRBV4-1 to TRBJ2-7; a possible D gene is TRBD2 (6 bases). Germline CDR1 is MGHRA and CDR2 is YSYEKL. Trimming cost V 0 bases and J 3 bases, with 12 bases left between them. The CDR3 has 15 amino acids.

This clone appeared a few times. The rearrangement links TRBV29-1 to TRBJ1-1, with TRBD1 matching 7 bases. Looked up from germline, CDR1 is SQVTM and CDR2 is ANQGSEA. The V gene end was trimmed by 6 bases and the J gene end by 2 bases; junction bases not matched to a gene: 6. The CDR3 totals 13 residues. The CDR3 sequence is CSVQTGVNTEAFF. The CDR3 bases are TGCAGCGTCCAAACAGGGGTTAACACTGAAGCTTTCTTT.

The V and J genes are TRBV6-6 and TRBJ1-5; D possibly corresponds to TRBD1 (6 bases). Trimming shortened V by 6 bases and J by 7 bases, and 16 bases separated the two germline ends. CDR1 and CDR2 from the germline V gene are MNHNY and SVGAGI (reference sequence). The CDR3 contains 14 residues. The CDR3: CASSLDRTIQPQHF. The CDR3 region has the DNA TGTGCCAGCAGCCTTGACAGGACGATCCAGCCCCAGCATTTT.

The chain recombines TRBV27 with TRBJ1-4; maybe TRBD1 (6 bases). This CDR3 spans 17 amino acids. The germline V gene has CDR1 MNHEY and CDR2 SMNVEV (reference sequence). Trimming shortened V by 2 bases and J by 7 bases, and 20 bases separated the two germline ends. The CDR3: CASSLGLDRGGPEKLFF. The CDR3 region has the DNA TGTGCCAGCAGTTTAGGTCTGGACCGAGGGGGACCTGAAAAACTGTTTTTT.

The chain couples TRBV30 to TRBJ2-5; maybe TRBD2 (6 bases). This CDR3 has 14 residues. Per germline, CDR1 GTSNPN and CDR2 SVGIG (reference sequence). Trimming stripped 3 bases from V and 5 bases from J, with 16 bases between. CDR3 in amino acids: CAWSLWGVGETQYF. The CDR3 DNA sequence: TGTGCCTGGAGCTTATGGGGGGTTGGGGAGACCCAGTACTTC.

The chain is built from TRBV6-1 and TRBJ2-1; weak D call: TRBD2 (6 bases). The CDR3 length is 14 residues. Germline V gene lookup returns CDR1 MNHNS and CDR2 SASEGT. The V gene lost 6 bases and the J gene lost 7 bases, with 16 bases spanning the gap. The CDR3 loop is CASRPSGAGNEQFF. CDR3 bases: TGTGCCAGCAGGCCATCCGGCGCGGGGAATGAGCAGTTCTTC.

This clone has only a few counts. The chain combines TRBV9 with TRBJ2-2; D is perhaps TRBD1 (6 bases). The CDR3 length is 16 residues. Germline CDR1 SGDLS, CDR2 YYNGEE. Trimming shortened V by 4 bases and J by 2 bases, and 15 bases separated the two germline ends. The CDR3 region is CASSLTGLLNTGELFF. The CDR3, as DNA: TGTGCCAGCAGCCTAACAGGGCTCCTCAACACCGGGGAGCTGTTTTTT.

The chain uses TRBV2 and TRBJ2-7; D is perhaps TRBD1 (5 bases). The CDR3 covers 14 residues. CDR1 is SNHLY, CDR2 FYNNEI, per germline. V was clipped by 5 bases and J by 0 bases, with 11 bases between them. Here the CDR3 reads CASSPDSNSYEQYF. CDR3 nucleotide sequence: TGTGCCAGCAGTCCAGACAGTAACTCCTACGAGCAGTACTTC.